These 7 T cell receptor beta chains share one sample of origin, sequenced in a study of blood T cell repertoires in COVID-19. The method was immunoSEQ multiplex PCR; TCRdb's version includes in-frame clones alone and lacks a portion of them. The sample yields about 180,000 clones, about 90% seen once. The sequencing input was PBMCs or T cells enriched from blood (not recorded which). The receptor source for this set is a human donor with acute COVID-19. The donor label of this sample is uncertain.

For the CDR3, the DNA is TGCGCCAGCAGCCAAGAAGGGGTGGGTGGCTACACCTTC. Amino acids: CASSQEGVGGYTF. The chain recombines TRBV4-3 with TRBJ1-2, with D possibly matching TRBD1 (5 bases). The germline V gene encodes CDR1 LGHNA and CDR2 YSLEER. CDR3 length equals 13 residues. Trimming stripped 0 bases from V and 7 bases from J, with 9 bases between.

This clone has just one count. The CDR3 coding sequence is TGCAGTGCTAGAACCGGGGGAACAGCTTTCTTT. Protein sequence: CSARTGGTAFF. The gene calls are TRBV20-1 and TRBJ1-1, with D perhaps TRBD1 (5 bases). The V end lost 2 bases, the J end lost 10 bases, and 11 bases lay between the germline ends. The length of the CDR3 is 11 residues. Germline CDR1 reads DFQATT; CDR2 reads SNEGSKA (reference sequence).

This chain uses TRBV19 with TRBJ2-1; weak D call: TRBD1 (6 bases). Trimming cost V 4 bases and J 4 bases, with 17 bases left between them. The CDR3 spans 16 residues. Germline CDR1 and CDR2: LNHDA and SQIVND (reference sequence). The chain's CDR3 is CASSTNRVTNYNEQFF. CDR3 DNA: TGTGCCAGTAGTACAAACAGGGTAACGAATTACAATGAGCAGTTCTTC.

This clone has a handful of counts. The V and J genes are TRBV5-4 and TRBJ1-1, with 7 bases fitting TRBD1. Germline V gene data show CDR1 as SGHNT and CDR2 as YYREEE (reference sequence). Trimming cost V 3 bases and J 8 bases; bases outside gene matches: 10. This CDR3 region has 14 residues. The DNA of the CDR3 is TGTGCCAGCAGCTCGAGACAGGGAGCATCCGAAGCTTTCTTT. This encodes CASSSRQGASEAFF.

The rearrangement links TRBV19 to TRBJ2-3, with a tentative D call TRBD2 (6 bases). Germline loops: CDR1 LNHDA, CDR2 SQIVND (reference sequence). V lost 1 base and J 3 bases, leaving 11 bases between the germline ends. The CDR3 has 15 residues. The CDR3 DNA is TGTGCCAGTAGTATAGGCGGGGTCGTGACAGATACGCAGTATTTT. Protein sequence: CASSIGGVVTDTQYF.

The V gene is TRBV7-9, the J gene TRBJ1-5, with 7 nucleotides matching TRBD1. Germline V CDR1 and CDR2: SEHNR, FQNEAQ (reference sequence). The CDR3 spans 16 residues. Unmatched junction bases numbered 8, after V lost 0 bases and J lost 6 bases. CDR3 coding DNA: TGTGCCAGCAGCTTAGCCGGACAGGTAGGGGGTCAGCCCCAGCATTTT. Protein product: CASSLAGQVGGQPQHF.

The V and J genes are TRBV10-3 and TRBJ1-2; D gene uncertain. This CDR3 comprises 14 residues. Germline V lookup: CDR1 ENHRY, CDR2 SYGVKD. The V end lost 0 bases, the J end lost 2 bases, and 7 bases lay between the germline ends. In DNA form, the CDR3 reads TGTGCCATCAGTGAGTCGAGTCGGAACTATGGCTACACCTTC. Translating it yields CAISESSRNYGYTF.